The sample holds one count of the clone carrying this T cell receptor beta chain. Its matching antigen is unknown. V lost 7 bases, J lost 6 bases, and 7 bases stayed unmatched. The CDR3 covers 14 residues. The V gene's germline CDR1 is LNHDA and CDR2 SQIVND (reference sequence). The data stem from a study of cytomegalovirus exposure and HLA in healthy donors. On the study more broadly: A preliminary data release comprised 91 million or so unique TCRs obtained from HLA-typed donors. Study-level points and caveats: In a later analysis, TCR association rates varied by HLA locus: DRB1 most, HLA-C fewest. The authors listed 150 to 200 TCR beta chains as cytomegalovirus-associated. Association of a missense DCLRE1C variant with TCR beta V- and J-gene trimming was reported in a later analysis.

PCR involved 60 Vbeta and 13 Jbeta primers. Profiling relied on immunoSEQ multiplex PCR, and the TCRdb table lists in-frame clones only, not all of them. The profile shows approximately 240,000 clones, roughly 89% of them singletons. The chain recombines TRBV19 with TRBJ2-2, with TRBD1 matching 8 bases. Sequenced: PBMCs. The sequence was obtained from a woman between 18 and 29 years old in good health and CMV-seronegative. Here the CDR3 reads CASTGTGGAGELFF. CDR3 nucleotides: TGTGCCAGTACAGGCACAGGGGGTGCCGGGGAGCTGTTTTTT.